These 8 T cell receptor beta chains share one sample of origin, sequenced in a study of blood T cells in healthy people across ages. Primed by a sample-barcoded 5' primer and a J-beta primer mix, a second PCR proceeded for roughly 7 to 12 cycles. TCRdb reprocessed the 5' RACE reads via MiXCR and lists one record per CDR3 protein. In the table there are roughly 1.4 million distinct CDR3 sequences, approximately 59% of which are singletons. Sequencing was done on a sample of blood. These receptors all stem from a man between 18 and 35 years old in good health.

The rearrangement links TRBV4-1 to TRBJ2-5; TRBD2 matches at 10 bases. Germline assignment: CDR1 MGHRA and CDR2 YSYEKL. The CDR3 runs to 18 residues. V dropped 0 bases and J dropped 4; count of bases not matched to a gene: 11. In nucleotides, the CDR3 is TGCGCCAGCAGCCAAGACGACTCGGGACTAGCGTTCTTAGAGACCCAGTACTTC. Residues: CASSQDDSGLAFLETQYF.

The chain uses TRBV4-3 and TRBJ2-3; D remains ambiguous. V was cut by 4 bases and J by 6 bases, with 14 bases left in between. This CDR3 has 14 amino acids. CDR1 and CDR2 (germline): LGHNA, YSLEER. The CDR3 spells CASSPLVAPDTQYF. The DNA of the CDR3 is TGCGCCAGCAGCCCATTGGTCGCGCCGGATACGCAGTATTTT.

This rearrangement joins TRBV7-2 to TRBJ1-2; perhaps TRBD1 as D (6 bases). The germline V gene encodes CDR1 SGHTA and CDR2 FQGNSA. The ends were cut back, 1 base at V and 6 bases at J, with 15 bases in the middle. This CDR3 has 15 residues. This chain's CDR3 is CASSLVNAPGDGYTF. DNA for the CDR3: TGTGCCAGCAGCTTAGTGAACGCGCCAGGGGATGGCTACACCTTC. The full variable domain, rest sourced from reference TRBV7-2 and TRBJ1-2, is GAGVSQSPSNKVTEKGKDVELRCDPISGHTALYWYRQSLGQGLEFLIYFQGNSAPDKSGLPSDRFSAERTGGSVSTLTIQRTQQEDSAVYLCASSLVNAPGDGYTFGSGTRLTVV.

This clonotype was counted once. The V and J genes are TRBV4-2 and TRBJ1-2; D unclear. From germline, CDR1 is LGHNA and CDR2 YNFKEQ. The CDR3 totals 13 residues. V lost 4 bases to trimming and J lost 8 bases, with 14 bases between them. For the CDR3, the DNA is TGTGCCAGCAGCCCGAGTCAGTGGGAGGGCTACACCTTC. As protein: CASSPSQWEGYTF.

The chain is built from TRBV6-6 and TRBJ2-1, with 7 bases fitting TRBD2. The germline V gene encodes CDR1 MNHNY and CDR2 SVGAGI (reference sequence). V lost 2 bases, J lost 11 bases, and 12 bases stayed unmatched. CDR3 length: 15 amino acids. The CDR3 DNA reads as TGTGCCAGCAGTTACGGGCGGGAGATCCCCGAAAAGCAGTTCTTC. Translated, it gives CASSYGREIPEKQFF.

This clonotype was picked up a small number of times. The chain combines TRBV6-5 with TRBJ1-1; D uncertain. Looked up from germline, CDR1 is MNHEY and CDR2 is SVGAGI. CDR3 length equals 16 residues. V was cut by 6 bases and J by 1 base, with 18 bases left in between. CDR3 in amino acids: CASSPSFGSANTEAFF. CDR3 coding DNA: TGTGCCAGCAGCCCAAGTTTCGGCAGCGCGAACACTGAAGCTTTCTTT.

The chain employs TRBV6-2 or TRBV6-3 and TRBJ2-1; a possible D gene is TRBD2 (5 bases). Germline CDR1 is MNHEY and CDR2 is SVGEGT. This CDR3 has 12 residues. V was clipped by 2 bases and J by 15 bases, with 14 bases between them. CDR3 in amino acids: CASSYGGLLLFF. The CDR3 region has the DNA TGTGCCAGCAGTTACGGCGGACTCCTTCTGTTCTTC.

This chain links TRBV7-2 with TRBJ2-1; D not certain. The CDR3 length is 13 residues. Germline values: CDR1 SGHTA, CDR2 FQGNSA. The V end was cut by 6 bases, the J end by 5 bases, with 11 bases between. CDR3 bases: TGTGCCAGCAGAACCGACCCAAACAATGAGCAGTTCTTC. Its translation is CASRTDPNNEQFF.